A selection of T cell receptor beta chains follows, all from one sample in a study of Ad26.COV2.S vaccination and SARS-CoV-2 variants. Produced via immunoSEQ multiplex PCR; TCRdb's table is partial and in-frame only. Of about 400,000 clones listed, roughly 90% are singletons. Sequences were derived from peripheral blood, sampled in a trial of Ad26.COV2.S vaccine versus placebo. Receptor source: a person aged 18-65 years who received the Ad26.COV2.S COVID-19 vaccine or a placebo. The CDR3 runs from the conserved cysteine through the conserved F or W. A D gene is named only where the DNA matches it firmly. A clone size is listed for some rows: how often the clone was seen (once, few, many), or a class if it is expanded.

TRBJ1-2 | few | 10 | TRBV12-3/TRBV12-4 | NA | CASSLYSYTF | TGTGCCAGCAGTTTATATAGCTACACCTTC
TRBJ2-6 | NA | 14 | TRBV7-9 | TRBD1 | CASSLGITGGDLTF | TGTGCCAGCAGCTTAGGGATAACAGGGGGCGACCTGACTTTC
TRBJ2-1 | NA | 21 | TRBV7-2 | TRBD2 | CASSLAPPGLAGGPRRGEQFF | TGTGCCAGCAGCTTAGCTCCTCCGGGACTAGCGGGGGGGCCCCGGCGGGGGGAGCAGTTCTTC
TRBJ2-7 | NA | 13 | TRBV12-3/TRBV12-4 | NA | CASSLSGMPEQYF | TGTGCCAGCAGTTTATCAGGGATGCCCGAGCAGTACTTC
TRBJ1-2 | NA | 13 | TRBV6-6 | NA | CASSYQVRYGYTF | TGTGCCAGCAGTTACCAGGTCCGCTATGGCTACACCTTC
TRBJ2-3 | NA | 15 | TRBV4-3 | NA | CASSPGVEPTDTQYF | TGCGCCAGCAGCCCAGGAGTGGAACCCACAGATACGCAGTATTTT
TRBJ2-6 | NA | 15 | TRBV28 | TRBD1 | CASCRQGSGANVLTF | TGTGCCAGCTGTCGACAGGGATCTGGGGCCAACGTCCTGACTTTC
TRBJ2-2 | NA | 15 | TRBV6-2/TRBV6-3 | NA | CASSTGQRNTGELFF | TGTGCCAGCAGTACAGGACAGAGGAACACCGGGGAGCTGTTTTTT
TRBJ2-5 | NA | 16 | TRBV3-1/TRBV3-2 | NA | CASSFPGHPTGETQYF | TGTGCCAGCAGCTTCCCGGGACACCCGACCGGGGAGACCCAGTACTTC
TRBJ2-7 | NA | 14 | TRBV11-2 | NA | CASSLADGTYEQYF | TGTGCCAGCAGCTTAGCGGACGGCACCTACGAGCAGTACTTC
TRBJ2-7 | once | 12 | TRBV5-1 | NA | CASSPQGREQYF | TGCGCCAGCAGCCCTCAGGGGCGCGAGCAGTACTTC
TRBJ1-2 | NA | 14 | TRBV28 | TRBD1 | CASSESGTGFGYTF | TGTGCCAGCAGCGAATCCGGGACAGGGTTTGGCTACACCTTC
TRBJ1-2 | NA | 17 | TRBV11-2 | NA | CASSPSFLLGANYGYTF | TGTGCCAGCAGCCCTTCCTTTCTCCTGGGGGCTAACTATGGCTACACCTTC
TRBJ1-1 | NA | 16 | TRBV19 | TRBD1 | CASSINRQGPNTEAFF | TGTGCCAGTAGTATAAACCGACAGGGCCCGAACACTGAAGCTTTCTTT
TRBJ2-7 | NA | 13 | TRBV6-5 | NA | CASRPGWAYEQYF | TGTGCCAGCAGGCCGGGGTGGGCCTACGAGCAGTACTTC
TRBJ1-5 | NA | 14 | TRBV10-3 | NA | CAISDSPGFQPQHF | TGTGCCATCAGTGATTCCCCAGGGTTTCAGCCCCAGCATTTT
TRBJ2-3 | NA | 15 | TRBV7-2 | TRBD2 | CASSSIAGGGNTQYF | TGTGCCAGCAGCTCCATAGCGGGGGGCGGAAATACGCAGTATTTT
TRBJ1-1 | NA | 15 | TRBV6-2/TRBV6-3 | NA | CASSTHREPGTEAFF | TGTGCCAGCAGTACTCACAGGGAGCCGGGCACTGAAGCTTTCTTT
TRBJ1-1 | NA | 16 | TRBV6-4 | TRBD1 | CASSDHRDRDCTEAFF | TGTGCCAGCAGTGATCACCGGGACAGGGATTGCACTGAAGCTTTCTTT
TRBJ2-7 | NA | 16 | TRBV11-1 | TRBD2 | CASSLPWTSGLYEQYF | TGTGCCAGCAGCTTACCATGGACTAGCGGACTCTACGAGCAGTACTTC
TRBJ2-7 | NA | 13 | TRBV11-3 | NA | CASSLAGSYEQYF | TGTGCCAGCAGCTTAGCTGGCTCCTACGAGCAGTACTTC
TRBJ2-2 | NA | 17 | TRBV5-1 | NA | CASSLVATRGVTGELFF | TGCGCCAGCAGCTTGGTGGCTACGCGGGGAGTCACCGGGGAGCTGTTTTTT
TRBJ2-5 | once | 14 | TRBV9 | TRBD2 | CASSPGTRQETQYF | TGTGCCAGCAGCCCAGGGACTAGACAAGAGACCCAGTACTTC
TRBJ2-7 | few | 15 | TRBV6-2/TRBV6-3 | NA | CASSYEAAGSYEQYF | TGTGCCAGCAGTTACGAGGCAGCGGGCTCCTACGAGCAGTACTTC
TRBJ2-3 | NA | 16 | TRBV28 | TRBD2 | CASSLRGGGDPDTQYF | TGTGCCAGCAGTTTAAGAGGTGGGGGGGACCCAGATACGCAGTATTTT
TRBJ2-1 | NA | 13 | TRBV7-3 | NA | CASSFHRDNEQFF | TGTGCCAGCAGCTTCCACAGGGACAATGAGCAGTTCTTC
TRBJ2-7 | NA | 14 | TRBV5-1 | TRBD1 | CASSLGTGAYEQYF | TGCGCCAGCAGCTTGGGGACAGGGGCTTACGAGCAGTACTTC
TRBJ1-6 | NA | 14 | TRBV30 | NA | CAWGAIRSDSPLHF | TGTGCCTGGGGGGCCATCCGCAGTGATTCACCCCTCCACTTT
TRBJ2-3 | NA | 15 | TRBV3-1/TRBV3-2 | NA | CASSPRFVATDTQYF | TGTGCCAGCAGCCCAAGATTTGTAGCCACAGATACGCAGTATTTT
TRBJ2-5 | once | 14 | TRBV7-2 | NA | CASSPQGAGETQYF | TGTGCCAGCAGCCCTCAGGGTGCAGGAGAGACCCAGTACTTC
TRBJ1-5 | few | 12 | TRBV6-2/TRBV6-3 | NA | CASSRHNQPQHF | TGTGCCAGCAGTCGCCATAATCAGCCCCAGCATTTT
TRBJ1-3 | NA | 16 | TRBV7-9 | TRBD1 | CASSLGRQGTGNTIYF | TGTGCCAGCAGCTTGGGTAGACAGGGAACTGGAAACACCATATATTTT
TRBJ2-4 | NA | 12 | TRBV29-1 | NA | CSVEPGENIQYF | TGCAGCGTTGAACCGGGGGAGAACATTCAGTACTTC
TRBJ2-7 | NA | 12 | TRBV12-3/TRBV12-4 | NA | CASSWGQYEQYF | TGTGCCAGCAGCTGGGGGCAGTACGAGCAGTACTTC
TRBJ1-2 | few | 15 | TRBV10-3 | TRBD1 | CAISRAGGGNYGYTF | TGTGCCATCAGTCGAGCGGGAGGGGGCAACTATGGCTACACCTTC
TRBJ1-2 | NA | 13 | TRBV29-1 | NA | CSVEVRGSYGYTF | TGCAGCGTTGAAGTGCGGGGATCCTATGGCTACACCTTC